The 8 T cell receptor beta chains below all came from one sample that was sequenced in a study of cytomegalovirus exposure and HLA in healthy donors (TCRdb year 2017). The protocol used for the library was the immunoSEQ multiplex PCR assay. For the multiplex PCR, a mixture combining 60 forward primers for TCR Vbeta segments and 13 reverse primers for TCR Jbeta segments was used. The source is immuneACCESS, and TCRdb retained only in-frame sequences with V and J called. Part of the clones is not carried over; for the studies checked, unresolved V genes explain less than half of this, and the remainder is unexplained. The sample table lists around 170,000 clones, around 75% of them with a count of one. The ten largest clonotypes hold 6.3% of the sample. Sequences were obtained from PBMCs. The receptors originated from a man between 35 and 55 years old in good health and CMV-seropositive.

The chain couples TRBV19 to TRBJ1-5, with 8 positions matching TRBD1. The CDR3 runs 15 residues. The J segment lost 4 bases and the V segment lost 6 bases, leaving 8 bases of the junction unmatched. From germline, CDR1 is LNHDA and CDR2 SQIVND (reference sequence). The CDR3 loop reads CASSKDRASNQPQHF. In nucleotides, the CDR3 is TGTGCCAGTAGCAAGGACAGGGCCTCTAATCAGCCCCAGCATTTT.

The chain carries TRBV2 and TRBJ1-2; 12 bases align to TRBD1. Looked up from germline, CDR1 is SNHLY and CDR2 is FYNNEI. The length of the CDR3 is 12 residues. V gave up 10 bases and J gave up 7 bases; unmatched junction bases: 4. Here the CDR3 reads CAKGQGALGYTF. CDR3 bases: TGTGCCAAGGGACAGGGGGCGCTTGGCTACACCTTC.

Only a few counts were recorded for this clone. The genes are TRBV4-1 and TRBJ2-1, with 7 bases matching TRBD2. The CDR3 extends over 16 amino acids. Per the germline V gene, CDR1 is MGHRA and CDR2 is YSYEKL. V trimming: 0 bases; J trimming: 4 bases; junction bases outside the gene matches: 6. In nucleotides, the CDR3 is TGCGCCAGCAGCCAAGAAGGAGCGGGGTCTTACAATGAGCAGTTCTTC. Its protein product is CASSQEGAGSYNEQFF.

This rearrangement joins TRBV6-4 to TRBJ2-2, with TRBD1 matching 8 bases. J gave up 4 bases and V 4 bases, and 5 bases lay outside the gene matches. The CDR3 loop spans 15 amino acids. The germline V gene encodes CDR1 MRHNA and CDR2 SNTAGT. The CDR3 DNA sequence: TGTGCCAGCAGTGCCGAGGACAGGGTCACCGGGGAGCTGTTTTTT. It specifies CASSAEDRVTGELFF.

The genes are TRBV7-9 and TRBJ2-5; the match to TRBD1 covers 8 bases. The V and J ends lost 0 bases and 5 bases, in that order; junction bases with no gene match: 11. CDR1 is SEHNR and CDR2 is FQNEAQ in the germline V gene (reference sequence). CDR3 size: 17 residues. The CDR3 is CASSLARGQQVWETQYF. The CDR3 nucleotides are TGTGCCAGCAGCTTAGCCAGGGGGCAACAAGTCTGGGAGACCCAGTACTTC.

The chain couples TRBV4-2 to TRBJ2-3; maybe TRBD1 (6 bases). The CDR3 length is 14 residues. Trimming took 2 bases from V and 8 from J, leaving 14 bases between them. Germline CDR1 reads LGHNA; CDR2 reads YNFKEQ. The CDR3 spells CASSQRTDAGTQYF. The CDR3 bases are TGTGCCAGCAGCCAACGGACAGACGCGGGTACGCAGTATTTT.

The chain is built from TRBV19 and TRBJ2-7; possibly TRBD1 for D (5 bases). CDR1 and CDR2 (germline): LNHDA, SQIVND (reference sequence). The length of the CDR3 is 13 residues. The V end was cut by 7 bases, the J end by 6 bases, with 16 bases between. For the CDR3, the DNA is TGTGCCAGTACTTTCCAGGGTCTCGGCGAGCAGTACTTC. Translating it yields CASTFQGLGEQYF.

The V gene is TRBV2, the J gene TRBJ1-4; 11 bases map to TRBD1. After removal of 4 bases from V and 5 bases from J, the junction contained 6 bases not matched to a gene. Germline V lookup: CDR1 SNHLY, CDR2 FYNNEI. The CDR3 runs to 16 residues. CDR3 sequence (DNA): TGTGCCAGCAGTGGGACAGGGGGCCGCCCCAATGAAAAACTGTTTTTT. Translation: CASSGTGGRPNEKLFF.